What follows are 17 T cell receptor beta chains derived from one specimen sequenced in a study of T cells in Graves' hyperthyroidism and ophthalmopathy. Template material for amplifying TCR beta CDR3 regions consisted of RNA transcripts. The study used the HTBI primer set for a first-round RT-PCR of the TCR CDR3. One entry per CDR3 protein, called by TCRdb with MiXCR from the multiplex PCR reads. The sample holds roughly 840,000 distinct CDR3 sequences, more than 30% seen once. Sequenced material: blood. These receptors came from a man aged 18 to 29 with Graves' hyperthyroidism.

The chain links TRBV10-3 to TRBJ1-1; no clear D gene. Germline-derived CDR1 and CDR2 are ENHRY and SYGVKD. V shed 10 bases and J shed 2 bases, with 14 bases lying between them. The CDR3 covers 13 residues. The CDR3 DNA sequence: TGTGCCAGCAGGAAACACGGAAACACTGAAGCTTTCTTT. Encoded protein: CASRKHGNTEAFF.

The chain has TRBV29-1 and TRBJ1-2, with no clear D. The CDR3 length is 13 residues. The V gene's germline CDR1 is SQVTM and CDR2 ANQGSEA. Trimming shortened V by 0 bases and J by 2 bases, and 7 bases separated the two germline ends. The CDR3 nucleotides read TGCAGCGTTGAAGAGGACGGGAACTATGGCTACACCTTC. Its protein is CSVEEDGNYGYTF.

On this clonotype: This may come from a read error, since a much larger clone is one base off. The chain recombines TRBV11-2 with TRBJ2-7; D gene uncertain. The V gene's germline CDR1 is SGHAT and CDR2 FQNNGV. The CDR3 has 15 amino acids. The CDR3: CASGLDRPPAYEQYF. Here the CDR3 DNA reads TGTGCCAGCGGCTTAGACCGCCCACCGGCCTACGAGCAGTACTTC.

The rearrangement uses TRBV2 and TRBJ2-7, with D possibly matching TRBD1 (7 bases). The V gene lost 5 bases and the J gene lost 4 bases, with 15 bases spanning the gap. The CDR3 length is 14 residues. Per germline, CDR1 SNHLY and CDR2 FYNNEI. CDR3 sequence: CASSWGRGRYEQYF. CDR3 nucleotides: TGTGCCAGCAGTTGGGGCAGGGGGAGGTACGAGCAGTACTTC.

This clonotype was seen more than once but under ten times. CDR3 nucleotides: TGTGCCAGCAGCCTAGGGACGGCGGGGAACACTGAAGCTTTCTTT. Translation gives CASSLGTAGNTEAFF. This rearrangement joins TRBV4-2 to TRBJ1-1; D may be TRBD1 (5 bases). The V and J ends lost 4 bases and 1 base respectively, with 13 bases between them. The CDR3 totals 15 residues. Germline CDR1 reads LGHNA; CDR2 reads YNFKEQ.

This clonotype appeared many times. The rearrangement joins TRBV29-1 to TRBJ2-5; D possibly corresponds to TRBD2 (5 bases). The germline V gene encodes CDR1 SQVTM and CDR2 ANQGSEA. This CDR3 is built from 13 residues. Trimming pared 3 bases from V and 5 bases from J, leaving 13 bases between. The DNA of the CDR3 is TGCAGCGTTGAGGACTCGGGTGGGGAGACCCAGTACTTC. Its translation: CSVEDSGGETQYF.

There are many counts of this clonotype. This chain joins TRBV7-9 and TRBJ2-5; D is perhaps TRBD2 (5 bases). Germline assignment: CDR1 SEHNR and CDR2 FQNEAQ (reference sequence). V lost 7 bases and J 1 base, leaving 10 bases between the germline ends. The CDR3 length is 13 residues. As DNA, the CDR3 is TGTGCCAGCAACGAGAGGGCCCAAGAGACCCAGTACTTC. Translation: CASNERAQETQYF.

The gene calls are TRBV12-3 or TRBV12-4 and TRBJ1-5, with 11 bases matching TRBD1. CDR3 length: 19 amino acids. Losses at the gene ends were 7 bases for V and 7 bases for J; bases not matched to a gene: 21. The CDR3 DNA sequence: TGTGCCAGCACTGCGTCCCTTTTGACGGGACAGGGGGTGAGGCAGCCCCAGCATTTT. Encoded protein: CASTASLLTGQGVRQPQHF.

This clonotype was seen ten or more times. The chain links TRBV25-1 to TRBJ2-6, with D tentatively TRBD1 or TRBD2 (5 bases each). V lost 5 bases and J 4 bases, leaving 12 bases between the germline ends. The V gene's germline CDR1 is MGHDK and CDR2 SYGVNS. The CDR3 loop spans 15 amino acids. The CDR3 spells CASSRRDGGANVLTF. The CDR3 DNA follows: TGTGCCAGCAGTCGCCGGGACGGAGGGGCCAACGTCCTGACTTTC.

In regard to this clonotype: Being one base from a much bigger clone, this may be a read error. This chain connects TRBV29-1 to TRBJ2-5, with D perhaps assigned TRBD1 or TRBD2 (5 bases each). The CDR3 contains 14 residues. The V and J ends lost 4 bases and 5 bases respectively, with 17 bases between them. Germline assignment: CDR1 SQVTM and CDR2 ANQGSEA. CDR3 region: CSVGFRAEGETQYF. Written as DNA, the CDR3 is TGCAGCGTTGGGTTTAGGGCAGAGGGGGAGACCCAGTACTTC. Supplemented by reference TRBV29-1 and TRBJ2-5, the full variable domain reads SAVISQKPSRDICQRGTSLTIQCQVDSQVTMMFWYRQQPGQSLTLIATANQGSEATYESGFVIDKFPISRPNLTFSTLTVSNMSPEDSSIYLCSVGFRAEGETQYFGPGTRLLVL.

This clonotype was found once. The genes are TRBV24-1 and TRBJ2-5; D assignment may be TRBD1 or TRBD2 (5 bases each). V gave up 9 bases and J gave up 9 bases, with 19 bases separating them. CDR1 is KGHDR and CDR2 is SFDVKD in the germline V gene. The CDR3 sequence is 13 residues long. CDR3 loop: CATCLGEYQPQYF. DNA for the CDR3: TGTGCCACCTGTTTGGGGGAGTATCAGCCCCAGTACTTC.

On this clonotype itself: The junction and the germline gene differ at one end; a read error may be behind it. The rearrangement joins TRBV11-1 to TRBJ2-6; D gene ambiguous. This CDR3 spans 14 amino acids. The germline V gene encodes CDR1 SGHAT and CDR2 FQDESV (reference sequence). DNA for the CDR3: TGCGCCAGCAGCCCACCGGCTAGGGCCAACGTCCTGACTTTC. Amino acids: CASSPPARANVLTF.

This clonotype was seen more than once but under ten times. The CDR3 loop reads CASSAAGHLIQETQYF. CDR3 in DNA: TGTGCCAGCAGCGCAGCGGGACACCTTATACAAGAGACCCAGTACTTC. The chain has TRBV9 and TRBJ2-5, with TRBD2 as a possible D gene (7 bases). Trimming removed 3 bases at V and 2 bases at J, with 17 bases between. CDR1 is SGDLS, CDR2 YYNGEE, per germline. The CDR3 is made up of 16 amino acids. The full variable domain, completed using reference TRBV9 and TRBJ2-5, is DSGVTQTPKHLITATGQRVTLRCSPRSGDLSVYWYQQSLDQGLQFLIQYYNGEERAKGNILERFSAQQFPDLHSELNLSSLELGDSALYFCASSAAGHLIQETQYFGPGTRLLVL.

The genes are TRBV4-2 and TRBJ1-1; 9 positions match TRBD1. CDR1 LGHNA and CDR2 YNFKEQ come from the germline V gene. This CDR3 is built from 16 residues. Losses at the gene ends were 1 base for V and 5 bases for J; bases not matched to a gene: 8. The CDR3 DNA reads as TGTGCCAGCAGCCAAGCAGATAACAGGGGGCTAACTGAAGCTTTCTTT. Translated: CASSQADNRGLTEAFF.

This clonotype was counted ten times or more. This chain connects TRBV7-9 to TRBJ1-2; D call uncertain. The CDR3 has 14 amino acids. The V gene lost 4 bases and the J gene lost 7 bases, with 16 bases spanning the gap. Germline CDR1 is SEHNR and CDR2 is FQNEAQ (reference sequence). The CDR3 reads CASSSPGSLGGYTF. CDR3 in DNA: TGTGCCAGCAGCTCCCCCGGTAGTTTGGGTGGCTACACCTTC.

This clonotype has more than one count but fewer than ten. This chain joins TRBV20-1 and TRBJ2-7; no definite D call. The CDR3 runs 13 residues. The V gene lost 0 bases and the J gene lost 4 bases, with 10 bases spanning the gap. Germline CDR1 and CDR2: DFQATT and SNEGSKA (reference sequence). The CDR3 loop is CSARDVLNYEQYF. For the CDR3, the DNA is TGCAGTGCTAGAGATGTACTTAATTACGAGCAGTACTTC.

This chain connects TRBV25-1 to TRBJ1-6; no firm D call. This CDR3 comprises 17 residues. V lost 5 bases and J 0 bases, leaving 14 bases between the germline ends. Germline CDR1 and CDR2: MGHDK and SYGVNS. CDR3 amino acids: CASSLRLRSSYNSPLHF. Written as DNA, the CDR3 is TGTGCCAGCAGTCTTAGACTCCGCAGCTCCTATAATTCACCCCTCCACTTT.